Detailed here is one T cell receptor (beta chain). Antigen specificity is unknown. This entry belongs to a study of immune evolution from preneoplasia to lung adenocarcinoma. Overall study results and limits: Clonality was highest in normal lung, lower in later-stage lesions apparently. Normal lung had the highest top T cell clone frequencies.

Resections took place in Japan or China from the mid-2010s to the late 2010s. Histologic diagnosis was independently verified by two lung pathologists. The data were produced by immunoSEQ multiplex PCR, yet TCRdb's version contains in-frame clones alone and is incomplete. Of roughly 5,500 clones in the sample, roughly 80% were seen once. The sequence derives from an older donor with lung adenocarcinoma. The material sequenced was FFPE adjacent normal lung tissue.

CDR3 in DNA: TGTGCCAGCAGTTTAGGGCCTCCTCTAGCCAAAAACATTCAGTACTTC. Encoded protein: CASSLGPPLAKNIQYF. V is TRBV27 and J is TRBJ2-4; D is undetermined. The CDR3 loop spans 16 amino acids. The V and J ends lost 2 bases and 0 bases respectively, with 11 bases between them. Germline assignment: CDR1 MNHEY and CDR2 SMNVEV (reference sequence).